The 22 T cell receptor beta chains listed next were all sequenced from one sample in a study of T-cell reconstitution after alpha-beta-depleted transplantation in children. Using unique molecular identifiers, the investigators prepared the TCRbeta library. One entry per CDR3 protein, called by TCRdb with MiXCR from the PCR reads. The sample comprises some 350,000 distinct CDR3 sequences, 15% to 20% of which are singletons, and approximately 38% rests with the top ten. The sample here was PBMCs, mostly from graft donor cells, taken 360 days after TCRalphabeta/CD19-depleted stem cell transplant. Every receptor here comes from a male patient aged 2 to 10 who had a stem cell transplant for acute lymphoblastic leukemia, so the T cells may come from the graft donor.

The chain has TRBV28 and TRBJ2-3, with 7 nucleotides matching TRBD1. V lost 9 bases, J lost 2 bases, and 5 bases stayed unmatched. CDR1 MDHEN and CDR2 SYDVKM come from the germline V gene. The CDR3 sequence is 13 residues long. This CDR3 is CASGQENTDTQYF. CDR3 DNA: TGTGCCAGTGGACAGGAAAACACAGATACGCAGTATTTT.

Ten or more counts support this clonotype. The rearrangement links TRBV5-6 to TRBJ2-7, with a possible D match to TRBD1 (6 bases). Trimming shortened V by 4 bases and J by 3 bases, and 14 bases separated the two germline ends. Germline V gives CDR1 SGHDT, CDR2 YYEEEE. There are 14 residues in the CDR3. This chain's CDR3 is CASSTWTAIYEQYF. Here the CDR3 DNA reads TGTGCCAGCAGCACCTGGACAGCTATCTACGAGCAGTACTTC.

The chain recombines TRBV29-1 with TRBJ2-7, with TRBD1 identical over 10 bases. The germline V gene has CDR1 SQVTM and CDR2 ANQGSEA. The CDR3 length is 13 residues. V dropped 6 bases and J dropped 3; count of bases not matched to a gene: 5. The CDR3 region has the DNA TGCAGCGTGGGGACAGGGGTCGGCTACGAGCAGTACTTC. Encoded protein: CSVGTGVGYEQYF.

This clonotype was detected many times. The chain couples TRBV5-1 to TRBJ2-3, with 8 positions matching TRBD1. The CDR3 has 15 residues. Germline CDR1 reads SGHRS; CDR2 reads YFSETQ. V trimming: 2 bases; J trimming: 4 bases; junction bases outside the gene matches: 6. CDR3 in amino acids: CASSFQGAFADTQYF. DNA of the CDR3: TGCGCCAGCAGCTTCCAGGGGGCTTTCGCAGATACGCAGTATTTT.

The chain links TRBV5-1 to TRBJ2-5; D might be TRBD2 (6 bases). Trimming took 4 bases from V and 4 from J, leaving 20 bases between them. CDR3 length: 16 residues. From germline, CDR1 is SGHRS and CDR2 YFSETQ. This CDR3 is CASSRAGLLGGETQYF. In DNA form, the CDR3 reads TGCGCCAGCAGCAGGGCGGGACTTCTCGGTGGAGAGACCCAGTACTTC.

The chain recombines TRBV4-2 with TRBJ2-3, with 9 bases fitting TRBD2. V was pared by 0 bases and J by 1 base, with 2 bases of the junction left unmatched. Germline lookup yields CDR1 LGHNA and CDR2 YNFKEQ. CDR3 length equals 16 residues. CDR3 DNA sequence: TGTGCCAGCAGCCAAGAGTCTAGCGGGGGCACAGATACGCAGTATTTT. This translates into CASSQESSGGTDTQYF.

This clonotype occurred a few times. The chain recombines TRBV28 with TRBJ1-1; D gene uncertain. The V end was cut by 4 bases, the J end by 3 bases, with 3 bases between. CDR1 MDHEN and CDR2 SYDVKM come from the germline V gene. This CDR3 contains 11 residues. CDR3 region: CASSSDTEAFF. The CDR3 nucleotides read TGTGCCAGCAGTTCTGACACTGAAGCTTTCTTT.

This chain uses TRBV30 with TRBJ2-1; no clear D gene. The CDR3 sequence is 14 residues long. Germline CDR1 GTSNPN, CDR2 SVGIG (reference sequence). V was cut by 5 bases and J by 4 bases, with 15 bases left in between. CDR3 residues: CAWLQNPGYNEQFF. The DNA of the CDR3 is TGTGCCTGGCTACAGAATCCCGGGTACAATGAGCAGTTCTTC.

In its sample, this clonotype was seen a few times. The V and J genes are TRBV4-1 and TRBJ2-6, with a possible D match to TRBD2 (6 bases). This CDR3 is built from 16 residues. V was clipped by 1 base and J by 0 bases, with 7 bases between them. Germline CDR1 MGHRA, CDR2 YSYEKL. The CDR3 loop is CASSQGRASGANVLTF. The CDR3 nucleotides read TGCGCCAGCAGCCAAGGGAGGGCCTCTGGGGCCAACGTCCTGACTTTC.

The chain combines TRBV4-2 with TRBJ2-1; 9 bases align to TRBD2. CDR1 and CDR2 (germline): LGHNA, YNFKEQ. The CDR3 has 18 amino acids. The junction had 7 bases not matched to a gene; V was cut back by 1 base and J by 0 bases. The CDR3 sequence: CASSQGVGAGGSYNEQFF. CDR3 DNA: TGTGCCAGCAGCCAAGGGGTGGGAGCGGGAGGCTCCTACAATGAGCAGTTCTTC.

The V call is TRBV27, the J call TRBJ2-7; 7 nucleotides align to TRBD1. The CDR3 extends over 12 amino acids. V lost 6 bases and J lost 3; bases outside the gene matches: 2. In germline, CDR1 is MNHEY, CDR2 SMNVEV (reference sequence). Written as DNA, the CDR3 is TGTGCCAGCAGGGGACAGAGCTACGAGCAGTACTTC. Its protein is CASRGQSYEQYF.

The chain employs TRBV11-2 and TRBJ2-2; D may match TRBD1 or TRBD2 (6 bases each). Trimming stripped 6 bases from V and 0 bases from J, with 23 bases between. The germline V gene encodes CDR1 SGHAT and CDR2 FQNNGV. The CDR3 loop spans 19 amino acids. In DNA, the CDR3 is TGTGCCAGCAGGTCGAGATGGGGGCGGGGAGGCCCGAACACCGGGGAGCTGTTTTTT. Its translation: CASRSRWGRGGPNTGELFF.

This clonotype was found a few times. J is TRBJ2-3 and V is TRBV28; possible D gene TRBD2, 6 bases. The V and J ends lost 2 bases and 2 bases respectively, with 11 bases between them. CDR3 length: 15 amino acids. Germline CDR1 MDHEN, CDR2 SYDVKM. This CDR3 is CASSLEGLPTDTQYF. For the CDR3, the DNA is TGTGCCAGCAGTTTAGAGGGACTTCCCACAGATACGCAGTATTTT.

This clonotype was observed many times. The chain carries TRBV12-5 and TRBJ1-1; 7 positions agree with TRBD1. The CDR3 is 19 amino acids. The germline V gene has CDR1 LGHNT and CDR2 FRNRAP. Unmatched junction bases numbered 13, after V lost 0 bases and J lost 0 bases. The DNA for the CDR3 is TGTGCTAGTGGTTTGGTCACTACGGGACAGCTTTTTATGAACACTGAAGCTTTCTTT. Translation gives CASGLVTTGQLFMNTEAFF.

The CDR3 coding sequence is TGTGCCAGCAGCGCCGACCCCTTCGGGAAACTGTTTTTT. Translated: CASSADPFGKLFF. The chain is built from TRBV7-9 and TRBJ1-4; D is ambiguous. Trimming took 5 bases from V and 11 from J, leaving 15 bases between them. The CDR3 is made up of 13 amino acids. The V gene's germline CDR1 is SEHNR and CDR2 FQNEAQ (reference sequence).

In this sample, this clonotype turned up a few times. The chain employs TRBV28 and TRBJ2-1; D might be TRBD1 or TRBD2, each matching 5 bases. This CDR3 comprises 11 residues. The V and J ends lost 4 bases and 11 bases respectively, with 9 bases between them. Looked up from germline, CDR1 is MDHEN and CDR2 is SYDVKM. The CDR3 DNA reads as TGTGCCAGCAGTTACCGGGACCAGCAGTTCTTC. Amino acids: CASSYRDQQFF.

In its sample, this clonotype was seen a few times. V usage is TRBV29-1 and J usage is TRBJ1-2; tentatively, D is TRBD1 (6 bases). Germline V CDR1 and CDR2: SQVTM, ANQGSEA. Trimming removed 6 bases from V and 8 bases from J, with 19 bases in between. CDR3 length: 13 residues. CDR3 sequence reads: CSVVTGQGYGYTF. The CDR3 DNA sequence: TGCAGCGTAGTTACAGGGCAGGGCTACGGCTACACCTTC.

In this sample, this clonotype turned up a few times. The chain couples TRBV10-3 to TRBJ2-3, with 9 bases that match TRBD1. CDR3 size: 14 residues. The ends lost 3 bases at V and 8 bases at J; junction bases unmatched: 6. The germline gives CDR1 ENHRY, CDR2 SYGVKD. This CDR3 is CAISDPPGQGTQYF. CDR3 nucleotide sequence: TGTGCCATCAGTGATCCTCCGGGACAGGGTACGCAGTATTTT.

The chain recombines TRBV7-8 with TRBJ2-7; D call uncertain. This CDR3 region has 13 residues. The V end was cut by 6 bases, the J end by 7 bases, with 16 bases between. CDR1 is SGHVS and CDR2 is FQNEAQ in the germline V gene. CDR3 coding DNA: TGTGCCAGCAGTCAACCCTCTGCTGGAGAGCAGTACTTC. Protein: CASSQPSAGEQYF. The variable domain in full, with the rest retrieved from reference TRBV7-8 and TRBJ2-7, is GAGVSQSPRYKVAKRGQDVALRCDPISGHVSLFWYQQALGQGPEFLTYFQNEAQLDKSGLPSDRFFAERPEGSVSTLKIQRTQQEDSAVYLCASSQPSAGEQYFGPGTRLTVT.

The table lists this clonotype with a few counts. The chain recombines TRBV25-1 with TRBJ2-1; no firm D call. The CDR3 has 11 amino acids. Germline CDR1 reads MGHDK; CDR2 reads SYGVNS. V was clipped by 5 bases and J by 9 bases, with 8 bases between them. This chain's CDR3 is CASSRTIEQFF. In DNA form, the CDR3 reads TGTGCCAGCAGTCGTACGATTGAGCAGTTCTTC.

This clonotype was counted ten times or more. This chain links TRBV7-3 with TRBJ2-1, with a possible D match to TRBD1 (6 bases). The CDR3 is 17 residues long. V lost 5 bases and J lost 7, with 24 bases in between. Per germline, CDR1 SGHTA and CDR2 FQGTGA. The CDR3 nucleotides are TGTGCCAGCAGCATAGAAACGGGACACCGCACTTATAATGAGCAGTTCTTC. This sequence encodes CASSIETGHRTYNEQFF.

The chain employs TRBV4-1 and TRBJ1-5, with 8 nucleotides matching TRBD1. The ends lost 5 bases at V and 5 bases at J; junction bases unmatched: 11. This CDR3 is 16 amino acids long. The germline V gene has CDR1 MGHRA and CDR2 YSYEKL. CDR3 sequence: CASSKLTGVSDQPQHF. CDR3 bases: TGCGCCAGCAGCAAATTGACAGGGGTCAGTGATCAGCCCCAGCATTTT.